This TCR beta chain was found in a study of CD8 T cells in ankylosing spondylitis (dated by TCRdb to the late 2010s). Background on the whole study: The study set out to find disease-linked TCR variants by profiling T cell receptor beta repertoires in ankylosing spondylitis patients and healthy donors. The full study cohort comprised 25 or so ankylosing spondylitis patients and approximately 100 healthy donors. Samples of peripheral blood were taken, and for ankylosing spondylitis patients, synovial fluid was collected as well. Results the study describes overall, beyond this receptor: Some motif variants had previously been reported in the synovial fluid and blood of reactive arthritis patients, which suggests shared mechanisms of disease initiation. A TCR beta motif made up of roughly eight highly homologous amino acid variants appeared to be characteristic of blood from ankylosing spondylitis patients. The disease-linked clones were reported as significantly enriched in matched synovial fluid samples from ankylosing spondylitis patients. A CD8+ phenotype was shown by the disease-linked clones, which were found at relatively low frequencies in peripheral blood.

Reading the germline V gene gives CDR1 MDHEN and CDR2 SYDVKM. Its CDR3 holds 15 amino acids, cysteine through phenylalanine. The retained sequence is limited to the CDR3, 45 bases, with the frame set at the first base. The germline V end is reduced by 1 base and the J end by 4 bases; junction bases left unmatched: 5. Instrument used: Illumina HiSeq 2500. Quantitative 5'-RACE with molecular barcodes was the method used to prepare the TCR beta libraries. Per the authors' processing: To identify disease-linked TCR variants, a new computational method was used, one built on a probabilistic model of VDJ rearrangement. TCRdb reanalyzed the raw reads on its own, using fastp at Q25 for trimming and MiXCR for clone calling, and kept in-frame beta chains. Every distinct CDR3 protein forms one entry, paired with its most common genes and DNA. The V and J calls come from TCRdb's annotation, not from the publication. The sample contains about 800,000 distinct CDR3 sequences, 12% of them found a single time. Of the sample, 0.51% is held by the ten largest clones.

A note on this clonotype: It lacks a known antigen. Per-base quality was not reported, and no clone a single base away is much larger than it.

Material: blood, either unsorted or a sorted T cell fraction (not recorded which). The chain is assembled from TRBV28 and TRBJ1-1; 8 bases in the middle match TRBD1. The receptor's source is a male donor with ankylosing spondylitis. DNA sequence: TGTGCCAGCAGTTTATTGATGGGGACAGGCACTGAAGCTTTCTTT. Translated, it gives CASSLLMGTGTEAFF.